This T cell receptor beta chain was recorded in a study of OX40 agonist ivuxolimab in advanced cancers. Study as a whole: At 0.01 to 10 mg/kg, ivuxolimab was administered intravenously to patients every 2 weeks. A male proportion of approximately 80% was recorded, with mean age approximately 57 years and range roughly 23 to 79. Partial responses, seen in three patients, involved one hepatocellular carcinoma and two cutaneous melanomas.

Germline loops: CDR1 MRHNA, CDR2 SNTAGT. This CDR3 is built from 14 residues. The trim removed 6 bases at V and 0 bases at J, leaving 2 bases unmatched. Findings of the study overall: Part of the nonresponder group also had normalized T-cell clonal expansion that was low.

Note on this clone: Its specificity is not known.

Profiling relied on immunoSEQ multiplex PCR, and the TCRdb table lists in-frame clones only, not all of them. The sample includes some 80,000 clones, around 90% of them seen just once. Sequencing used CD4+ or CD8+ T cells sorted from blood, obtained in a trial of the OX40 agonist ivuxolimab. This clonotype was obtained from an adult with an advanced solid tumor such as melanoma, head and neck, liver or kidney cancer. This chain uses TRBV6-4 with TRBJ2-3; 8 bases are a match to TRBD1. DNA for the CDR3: TGTGCCAGCAGCACAGGGGGGAGCACAGATACGCAGTATTTT. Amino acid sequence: CASSTGGSTDTQYF.